Only one count was recorded for the clone carrying this T cell receptor beta chain. V trimming: 2 bases; J trimming: 2 bases; junction bases outside the gene matches: 1. Germline V gene data show CDR1 as SGHTA and CDR2 as FQGNSA. This CDR3 comprises 14 residues. The authors' processing: Estimates of nucleated cell counts were drawn from the amplification of reference gene primers. Clones were read by immunoSEQ multiplex PCR, and TCRdb kept only the in-frame ones, dropping some. V and J calls and clone size are given by that table; D and trimming were obtained from the DNA. The sample yields 250,000 to 300,000 clones, around nine tenths seen once. Cohorts were based on clinical histories the participants reported. The sample belongs to a study of blood T cell repertoires in COVID-19. Study-wide context: Among Cohort 3 donors, those recovered had two negative PCRs, clearance, or symptom resolution. Specimens from acute and convalescent COVID-19 originated in the United States, Italy and Spain.

Sequencing used PBMCs or T cells enriched from blood (not recorded which). The chain recombines TRBV7-2 with TRBJ2-5; 8 nucleotides line up with TRBD1. This TCR derives from a woman aged 55 to 70 in a cohort exposed to, infected with or recovered from COVID-19 (not recorded which). CDR3 sequence (DNA): TGTGCCAGCAGCTTACAGGGGGCGCAAGAGACCCAGTACTTC. It encodes CASSLQGAQETQYF.